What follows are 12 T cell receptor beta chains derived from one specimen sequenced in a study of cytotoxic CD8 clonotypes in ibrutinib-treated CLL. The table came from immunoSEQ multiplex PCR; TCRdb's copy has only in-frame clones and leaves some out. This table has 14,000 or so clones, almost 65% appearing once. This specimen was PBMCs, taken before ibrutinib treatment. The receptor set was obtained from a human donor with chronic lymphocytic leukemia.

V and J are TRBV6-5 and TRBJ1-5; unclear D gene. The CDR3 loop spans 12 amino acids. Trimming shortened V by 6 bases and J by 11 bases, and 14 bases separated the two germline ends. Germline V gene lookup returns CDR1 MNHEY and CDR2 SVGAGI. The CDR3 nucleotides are TGTGCCAGCAGGCCAGATTCGGGATCCCAGCATTTT. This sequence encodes CASRPDSGSQHF.

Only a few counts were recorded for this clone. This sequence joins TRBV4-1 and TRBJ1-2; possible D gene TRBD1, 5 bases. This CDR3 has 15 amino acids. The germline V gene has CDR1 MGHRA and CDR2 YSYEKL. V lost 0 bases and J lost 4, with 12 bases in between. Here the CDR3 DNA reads TGCGCCAGCAGCCAAGAAGGGGATGGGGCCTATGGCTACACCTTC. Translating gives CASSQEGDGAYGYTF.

This CDR3 reads CASSLSLGSGNTIYF. CDR3 DNA sequence: TGTGCCAGCAGTTTAAGTTTAGGGTCTGGAAACACCATATATTTT. The V call is TRBV27, the J call TRBJ1-3; no reliable D call. The germline V gene encodes CDR1 MNHEY and CDR2 SMNVEV (reference sequence). V dropped 2 bases and J dropped 1 base, with 9 bases sitting between them. The CDR3 covers 15 residues.

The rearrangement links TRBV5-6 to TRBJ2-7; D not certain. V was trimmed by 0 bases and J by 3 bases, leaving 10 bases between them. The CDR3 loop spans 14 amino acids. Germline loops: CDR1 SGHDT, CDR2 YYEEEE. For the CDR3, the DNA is TGTGCCAGCAGCTTGGCCGGGCAGGACTACGAGCAGTACTTC. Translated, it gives CASSLAGQDYEQYF.

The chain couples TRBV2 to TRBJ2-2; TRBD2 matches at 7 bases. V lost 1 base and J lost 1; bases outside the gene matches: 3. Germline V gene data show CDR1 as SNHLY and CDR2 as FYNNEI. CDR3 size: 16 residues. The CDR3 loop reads CASSEDRGVNTGELFF. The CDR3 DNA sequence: TGTGCCAGCAGTGAAGATCGGGGGGTGAACACCGGGGAGCTGTTTTTT.

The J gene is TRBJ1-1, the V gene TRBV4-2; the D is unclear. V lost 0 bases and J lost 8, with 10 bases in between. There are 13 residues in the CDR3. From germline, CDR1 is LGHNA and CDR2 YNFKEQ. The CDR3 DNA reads TGTGCCAGCAGCCAAGAAAGGTACCTAGAAGCTTTCTTT. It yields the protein CASSQERYLEAFF.

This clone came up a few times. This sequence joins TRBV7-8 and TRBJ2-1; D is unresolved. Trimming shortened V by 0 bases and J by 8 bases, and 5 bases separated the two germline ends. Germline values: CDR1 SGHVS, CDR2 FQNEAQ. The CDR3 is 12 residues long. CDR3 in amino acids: CASSLASDEQFF. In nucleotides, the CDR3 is TGTGCCAGCAGCTTAGCCAGCGATGAGCAGTTCTTC.

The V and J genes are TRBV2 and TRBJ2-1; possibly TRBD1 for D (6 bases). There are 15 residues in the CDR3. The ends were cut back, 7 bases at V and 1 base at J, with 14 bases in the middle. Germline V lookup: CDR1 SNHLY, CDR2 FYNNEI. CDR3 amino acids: CASTHPQGSYNEQFF. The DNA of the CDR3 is TGTGCCAGCACCCACCCACAGGGATCCTACAATGAGCAGTTCTTC.

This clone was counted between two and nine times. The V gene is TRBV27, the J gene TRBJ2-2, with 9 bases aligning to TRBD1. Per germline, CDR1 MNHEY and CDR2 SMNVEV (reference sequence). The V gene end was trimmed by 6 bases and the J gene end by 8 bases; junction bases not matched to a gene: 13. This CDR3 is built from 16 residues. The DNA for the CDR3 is TGTGCCAGCAGCCCCCCTCGGACAGGGGAAGTTGGGGAGCTGTTTTTT. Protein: CASSPPRTGEVGELFF.

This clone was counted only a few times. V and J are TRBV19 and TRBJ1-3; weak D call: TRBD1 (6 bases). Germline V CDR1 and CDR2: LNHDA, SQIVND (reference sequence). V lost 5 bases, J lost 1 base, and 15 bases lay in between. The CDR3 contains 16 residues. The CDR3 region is CASSEQGWESGNTIYF. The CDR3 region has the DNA TGTGCCAGTAGTGAACAGGGCTGGGAGTCTGGAAACACCATATATTTT.

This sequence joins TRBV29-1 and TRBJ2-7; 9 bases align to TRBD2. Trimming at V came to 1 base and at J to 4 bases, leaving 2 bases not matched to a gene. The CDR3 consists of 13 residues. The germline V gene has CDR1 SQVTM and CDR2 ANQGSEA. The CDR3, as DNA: TGCAGCGTTGAAGGGACTAGCGCTTACGAGCAGTACTTC. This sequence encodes CSVEGTSAYEQYF.

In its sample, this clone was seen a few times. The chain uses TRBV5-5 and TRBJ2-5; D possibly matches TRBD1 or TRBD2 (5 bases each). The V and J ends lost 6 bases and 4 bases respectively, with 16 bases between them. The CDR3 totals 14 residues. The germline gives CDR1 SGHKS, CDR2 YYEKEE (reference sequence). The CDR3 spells CASNLRTGLETQYF. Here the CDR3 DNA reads TGTGCCAGCAACCTTCGTACGGGGCTAGAGACCCAGTACTTC.